This is a list of T cell receptor beta chains from one sample in a study of CD8 T cells in ankylosing spondylitis. A single record per CDR3 protein comes from TCRdb applying MiXCR to the 5' RACE reads. The sample gives a few hundred thousand distinct CDR3 sequences, 20% to 30% of which show up once; 0.6% to 0.75% is in the top ten. What was sequenced was blood, either unsorted or a sorted T cell fraction (not recorded which). These receptors were taken from a male donor with ankylosing spondylitis or in good health (not recorded which). The CDR3 runs from the conserved cysteine through the conserved F or W. A D gene is named only where the DNA matches it firmly. Size values are once, few and many counts, or a class for expanded clones, and some rows have none.

j_call: TRBJ2-7
d_call: NA
cdr3_length: 12
clone_size: many
v_call: TRBV11-2
cdr3_nt: TGTGCCAGCAGCTTAGATGGGGGAAGGCAGTACTTC
cdr3_aa: CASSLDGGRQYF

j_call: TRBJ2-3
d_call: TRBD2
cdr3_length: 15
clone_size: NA
v_call: TRBV20-1
cdr3_nt: TGCAGTGCTAGATTGCCTAGCGGGGGGGCAGGCACGCAGTATTTT
cdr3_aa: CSARLPSGGAGTQYF

j_call: TRBJ2-2
d_call: NA
cdr3_length: 14
clone_size: few
v_call: TRBV11-3
cdr3_nt: TGTGCCAGCAGCTCAGGGGTTTGGACCGGGGAGCTGTTTTTT
cdr3_aa: CASSSGVWTGELFF

j_call: TRBJ2-3
d_call: NA
cdr3_length: 15
clone_size: few
v_call: TRBV5-1
cdr3_nt: TGCGCCAGCAGCCCCGGAGGGGACATCTTAGATACGCAGTATTTT
cdr3_aa: CASSPGGDILDTQYF

j_call: TRBJ1-1
d_call: NA
cdr3_length: 15
clone_size: NA
v_call: TRBV20-1
cdr3_nt: TGCAGTGCTAGTAGACCAGGGGAAAGGGACACTGAAGCTTTCTTT
cdr3_aa: CSASRPGERDTEAFF

j_call: TRBJ1-5
d_call: TRBD1
cdr3_length: 15
clone_size: few
v_call: TRBV6-1
cdr3_nt: TGTGCCAGCAGGGGGGACAGGGGTTTCGGTCAGCCCCAGCATTTT
cdr3_aa: CASRGDRGFGQPQHF

j_call: TRBJ1-1
d_call: NA
cdr3_length: 15
clone_size: many
v_call: TRBV7-2
cdr3_nt: TGTGCCAGCAGCTTAGCCGGGCAGGTGAACACTGAAGCTTTCTTT
cdr3_aa: CASSLAGQVNTEAFF

j_call: TRBJ2-3
d_call: TRBD1
cdr3_length: 13
clone_size: once
v_call: TRBV2
cdr3_nt: TGTGCCAGCCGCCGACAGGGTGAAGATACGCAGTATTTT
cdr3_aa: CASRRQGEDTQYF

j_call: TRBJ1-5
d_call: TRBD1
cdr3_length: 14
clone_size: NA
v_call: TRBV6-1
cdr3_nt: TGTGCCAGCAGACTGACAGGGGGTAATCAGCCCCAGCATTTT
cdr3_aa: CASRLTGGNQPQHF

j_call: TRBJ2-2
d_call: NA
cdr3_length: 15
clone_size: NA
v_call: TRBV20-1
cdr3_nt: TGCAGTGCTAGAGATAAGGATTATTGGACCGGGGAGCTGTTTTTT
cdr3_aa: CSARDKDYWTGELFF

j_call: TRBJ1-6
d_call: TRBD1
cdr3_length: 15
clone_size: NA
v_call: TRBV20-1
cdr3_nt: TGCAGTGCAAGGGACAGGGGTTCCTATAATTCACCCCTCCACTTT
cdr3_aa: CSARDRGSYNSPLHF

j_call: TRBJ2-7
d_call: TRBD2
cdr3_length: 13
clone_size: few
v_call: TRBV10-3
cdr3_nt: TGTGCCACGACTAGCGGGGACACCTACGAGCAGTACTTC
cdr3_aa: CATTSGDTYEQYF

j_call: TRBJ2-3
d_call: NA
cdr3_length: 14
clone_size: NA
v_call: TRBV18
cdr3_nt: TGTGCCAGCTCACCCCCGTCCAGCACAGATACGCAGTATTTT
cdr3_aa: CASSPPSSTDTQYF

j_call: TRBJ2-7
d_call: NA
cdr3_length: 16
clone_size: many
v_call: TRBV7-9
cdr3_nt: TGTGCCAGCAGCTTAGAATTTGGGCAGGGGTCCTACGAGCAGTACTTC
cdr3_aa: CASSLEFGQGSYEQYF

j_call: TRBJ1-1
d_call: NA
cdr3_length: 14
clone_size: many
v_call: TRBV5-1
cdr3_nt: TGCGCCAGCAGCTTGGTAGGTGATGGGGCTGAAGCTTTCTTT
cdr3_aa: CASSLVGDGAEAFF

j_call: TRBJ2-7
d_call: NA
cdr3_length: 15
clone_size: NA
v_call: TRBV20-1
cdr3_nt: TGCTGTGCTAGTTCGGGTGGTGGGGCTATCGACGAGCAGTACTTC
cdr3_aa: CCASSGGGAIDEQYF

j_call: TRBJ1-4
d_call: NA
cdr3_length: 13
clone_size: few
v_call: TRBV29-1
cdr3_nt: TGCAGCGTTGAACACAGGGAGGGGGAAAAACTGTTTTTT
cdr3_aa: CSVEHREGEKLFF

j_call: TRBJ2-7
d_call: NA
cdr3_length: 19
clone_size: NA
v_call: TRBV11-2
cdr3_nt: TGTGCCAGCAGCCATACGGGACGCCGCGAACCAAAGGAATCGTACGAGCAGTACTTC
cdr3_aa: CASSHTGRREPKESYEQYF

j_call: TRBJ1-3
d_call: NA
cdr3_length: 13
clone_size: NA
v_call: TRBV10-3
cdr3_nt: TGTGCCATCAGTGTGGCATCCGCGAACACCATATATTTT
cdr3_aa: CAISVASANTIYF

j_call: TRBJ1-1
d_call: NA
cdr3_length: 14
clone_size: many
v_call: TRBV20-1
cdr3_nt: TGCAGTGCTGCCATGGACACGGTGAACACTGAAGCTTTCTTT
cdr3_aa: CSAAMDTVNTEAFF

j_call: TRBJ2-3
d_call: NA
cdr3_length: 11
clone_size: many
v_call: TRBV12-3/TRBV12-4
cdr3_nt: TGTGCCAGCAGTGCCGGGGATACGCAGTATTTT
cdr3_aa: CASSAGDTQYF

j_call: TRBJ2-3
d_call: TRBD2
cdr3_length: 18
clone_size: NA
v_call: TRBV4-1
cdr3_nt: TGCGCCAGCAGCCAAGATTATCGGTTAGCGGGGGGCACAGATACGCAGTATTTT
cdr3_aa: CASSQDYRLAGGTDTQYF

j_call: TRBJ1-6
d_call: TRBD1
cdr3_length: 13
clone_size: few
v_call: TRBV29-1
cdr3_nt: TGCAGCGTTGAAGAGGGGGACAGGGGGAGCGTCCACTTT
cdr3_aa: CSVEEGDRGSVHF

j_call: TRBJ2-7
d_call: NA
cdr3_length: 13
clone_size: many
v_call: TRBV5-1
cdr3_nt: TGCGCCAGCAGCTTGGCCAAGTCCTACGAGCAGTACTTC
cdr3_aa: CASSLAKSYEQYF